This TCR beta chain was obtained from a study of vaccination effects on CD4 cells after COVID-19. Study at large: Vaccine administered to participants consisted of two doses of either BNT162b2 or mRNA-1273.

The CDR3 has 17 amino acids. Germline CDR1 and CDR2: SGHRS and YFSETQ. The V end lost 4 bases, the J end lost 3 bases, and 19 bases lay between the germline ends. The study's findings and limits: Late in the post-vaccination period, infection-induced and vaccine-induced clones underwent marked clonal contraction. Healthy vaccinees' vaccine-induced clones included only 1 of 255 cross-reacting with common cold coronaviruses.

Regarding this clone: Its target is unknown.

Antigen-specific CD4+ T cells were expanded with viral peptide pools in the ViraFEST assay before sequencing. A roughly 10-day culture period preceded the isolation of CD4+ T cells. No vaccinee had earlier SARS-CoV-2 infection, and nucleocapsid antibodies were negative. It was with approximately 9.6 IU/ml IL-2 and approximately 10 ug/ml peptides that roughly 2.2 million PBMC per well were cultured. The repertoire was sequenced with immunoSEQ multiplex PCR; TCRdb's copy has only in-frame clones and lacks some. The top ten hold more than 9% of the sample, which has around 25,000 clones, 72% seen once.

The chain couples TRBV5-1 to TRBJ1-4; D call uncertain. The sequencing used CD4+ T cells from PBMCs cultured with SARS-CoV-2 spike peptides, collected before COVID-19 vaccination. The TCR sequence derives from a human donor who received a COVID-19 vaccine. Here the CDR3 reads CASSRRTELYANEKLFF. In nucleotides, the CDR3 is TGCGCCAGCAGCCGACGAACTGAATTGTATGCTAATGAAAAACTGTTTTTT.